This is a list of T cell receptor beta chains from one sample in a study of T cells in Graves' hyperthyroidism and ophthalmopathy. MiXCR was run by TCRdb on the multiplex PCR reads, yielding one entry per CDR3 protein. The sample has about 34,000 distinct CDR3 sequences, about 52% seen once. Input material: blood. These receptors all stem from a woman between 40 and 55 years old with Graves' ophthalmopathy. Each CDR3 is given with its conserved first and last residue.

V: TRBV6-1; J: TRBJ1-5; CDR3: CASSGLAGPQETQHF
V: TRBV24-1; J: TRBJ1-5; CDR3: CATSDASHSNQPQHF
V: TRBV6-1; J: TRBJ1-2; CDR3: CASSDRAYGYGYTF
V: TRBV10-3; J: TRBJ2-3; CDR3: CAISLGSGSTDTQYF
V: TRBV25-1; J: TRBJ1-2; CDR3: CASSDKVSTGDGYTF
V: TRBV19; J: TRBJ2-7; CDR3: CASSIMGGSKYEQYF
V: TRBV24-1; J: TRBJ2-1; CDR3: CATSDLSRESLPGEQFF
V: TRBV15; J: TRBJ1-1; CDR3: CATSRELSHRPNTEAFF
V: TRBV29-1; J: TRBJ2-2; CDR3: CSGRQGIIDGELFF
V: TRBV20-1; J: TRBJ1-2; CDR3: CSARDPSQRNYGYTF
V: TRBV19; J: TRBJ1-2; CDR3: CASSWYREDYGYTF
V: TRBV10-3; J: TRBJ1-4; CDR3: CAISEGGTGDRKLFF
V: TRBV12-3/TRBV12-4; J: TRBJ1-6; CDR3: CASSLAGQGSDSPLHF
V: TRBV12-3/TRBV12-4; J: TRBJ1-5; CDR3: CASSEAGTGMFQPQHF
V: TRBV2; J: TRBJ1-5; CDR3: CASSELDGGGNQPQHF
V: TRBV4-1; J: TRBJ2-5; CDR3: CASSQQGGAAQETQYF
V: TRBV10-1; J: TRBJ2-5; CDR3: CASSDHGTGQETQYF
V: TRBV7-2; J: TRBJ1-6; CDR3: CASSLRDRGRF
V: TRBV7-2; J: TRBJ1-6; CDR3: CASSAVPGQGSPLHF
V: TRBV7-6; J: TRBJ2-7; CDR3: CASSLGEQYF
V: TRBV6-5; J: TRBJ2-2; CDR3: CASSPASGGHGELFF
V: TRBV6-6; J: TRBJ2-2; CDR3: CASSYSNRGDTGELFF
V: TRBV10-2; J: TRBJ1-2; CDR3: CATSPGGGYTF
V: TRBV19; J: TRBJ1-1; CDR3: CASSQGSTEAFF
V: TRBV24-1; J: TRBJ2-7; CDR3: CATRGFSGTSGGAAYEQYF
V: TRBV5-1; J: TRBJ2-2; CDR3: CASSLRMNTGELFF
V: TRBV25-1; J: TRBJ2-6; CDR3: CASSYWLAVPSGANVLTF
V: TRBV24-1; J: TRBJ2-1; CDR3: CATSDFVGGHEQFF
V: TRBV20-1; J: TRBJ1-1; CDR3: CSARKGAGFNEAFF
V: TRBV4-3; J: TRBJ2-7; CDR3: CASSQRYQGGPGDYEQYF
V: TRBV24-1; J: TRBJ2-3; CDR3: CATSDGGATDTRYF
V: TRBV7-8; J: TRBJ2-3; CDR3: CASSLGSRTGSTDTQYF
V: TRBV20-1; J: TRBJ1-1; CDR3: CSARQGYTEAFF
V: TRBV20-1; J: TRBJ1-4; CDR3: CSARDDGGDEKLFF
V: TRBV19; J: TRBJ2-7; CDR3: CASSREGGLPCWEQYF
V: TRBV7-9; J: TRBJ2-1; CDR3: CASSRLGGLANNEQFF
V: TRBV20-1; J: TRBJ2-1; CDR3: CSASSGISEQFF
V: TRBV19; J: TRBJ2-5; CDR3: CASSSRDREETQYF
V: TRBV5-6; J: TRBJ1-4; CDR3: CASSTGATNEKLFF
V: TRBV7-8; J: TRBJ2-1; CDR3: CASSPRLAGVLNEQFF
V: TRBV5-6; J: TRBJ2-7; CDR3: CASSPTGAYEQYF
V: TRBV7-2; J: TRBJ2-6; CDR3: CASSLGTSGYRNTGANVLTF
V: TRBV6-1; J: TRBJ1-1; CDR3: CASSVGGSSTEAFF
V: TRBV9; J: TRBJ2-7; CDR3: CASSAEGSSYEQYF
V: TRBV20-1; J: TRBJ1-1; CDR3: CSAFDPDRGNTEAFF
V: TRBV2; J: TRBJ2-1; CDR3: CADTRVNEQFF
V: TRBV15; J: TRBJ2-7; CDR3: CATRDSTGGYEQYF
V: TRBV7-2; J: TRBJ1-2; CDR3: CASSQDRGLYGYTF
V: TRBV7-2; J: TRBJ2-2; CDR3: CASSLATSRGSTGELFF
V: TRBV11-2; J: TRBJ1-4; CDR3: CASSLGGTTNEKLFF
V: TRBV18; J: TRBJ1-4; CDR3: CASSPPPTSTNEKLFF
V: TRBV12-3/TRBV12-4; J: TRBJ1-5; CDR3: CASSLLGDQPQHF